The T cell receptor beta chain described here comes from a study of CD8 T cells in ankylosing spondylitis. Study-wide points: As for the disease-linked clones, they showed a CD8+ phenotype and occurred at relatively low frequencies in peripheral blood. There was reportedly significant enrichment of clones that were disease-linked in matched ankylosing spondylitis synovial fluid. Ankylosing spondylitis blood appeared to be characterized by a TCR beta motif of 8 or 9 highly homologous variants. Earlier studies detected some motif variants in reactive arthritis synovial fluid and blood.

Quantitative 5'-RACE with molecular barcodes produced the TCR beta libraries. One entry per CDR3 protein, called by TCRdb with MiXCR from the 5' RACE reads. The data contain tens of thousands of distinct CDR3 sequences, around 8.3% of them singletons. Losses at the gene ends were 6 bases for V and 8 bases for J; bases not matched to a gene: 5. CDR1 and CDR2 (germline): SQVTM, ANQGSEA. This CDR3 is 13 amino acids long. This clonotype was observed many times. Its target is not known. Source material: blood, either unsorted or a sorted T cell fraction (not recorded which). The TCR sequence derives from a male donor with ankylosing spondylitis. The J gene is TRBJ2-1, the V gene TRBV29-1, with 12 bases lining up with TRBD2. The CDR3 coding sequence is TGCAGCGTGAGACTAGCGGGAGCTTATGAGCAGTTCTTC. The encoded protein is CSVRLAGAYEQFF.